One and the same sample provided the 24 T cell receptor beta chains below, sequenced in a study of blood T cell repertoires in COVID-19. Sequencing used immunoSEQ multiplex PCR; TCRdb keeps in-frame clones, though not all of them. Found here are 40,000 or so clones, 65% to 85% of them singletons; the top ten hold about 39%. Specimen: peripheral blood. The receptors come from a man aged 35 to 55 with active or convalescent COVID-19.

This clone was counted a few times. The chain carries TRBV19 and TRBJ1-2; D is unclear. V dropped 7 bases and J dropped 0 bases, with 18 bases sitting between them. Germline V CDR1 and CDR2: LNHDA, SQIVND (reference sequence). The CDR3 extends over 16 amino acids. The CDR3 is CASNSGPPIANYGYTF. CDR3 sequence (DNA): TGTGCCAGTAATAGTGGTCCCCCCATAGCTAACTATGGCTACACCTTC.

This chain links TRBV5-8 with TRBJ1-5; D remains unclear. Germline CDR1 and CDR2: SGHTS and YDEGEE. The germline V and J ends were trimmed by 5 bases and 0 bases, with 9 bases remaining between them. This CDR3 region has 14 residues. The DNA for the CDR3 is TGTGCCAGCAGTCCGCGGGGTAGCAATCAGCCCCAGCATTTT. It encodes CASSPRGSNQPQHF.

The chain employs TRBV24-1 and TRBJ2-7; D not certain. CDR3 length equals 10 residues. V was shortened by 5 bases and J by 11 bases, with 9 bases between the two germline ends. Germline V lookup: CDR1 KGHDR, CDR2 SFDVKD. CDR3 DNA: TGTGCCACCAGTGTGAGCGCAGAGTACTTC. It specifies CATSVSAEYF.

This chain connects TRBV5-1 to TRBJ2-3, with D maybe TRBD1 (5 bases). Germline V gene lookup returns CDR1 SGHRS and CDR2 YFSETQ. The CDR3 is 16 residues long. The V and J ends lost 4 bases and 4 bases respectively, with 19 bases between them. CDR3 residues: CASSLSEFWGPDTQYF. DNA of the CDR3: TGCGCCAGCAGCCTTTCGGAATTTTGGGGCCCAGATACGCAGTATTTT.

The chain is built from TRBV28 and TRBJ2-7; 9 bases fit TRBD1. CDR1 is MDHEN, CDR2 SYDVKM, per germline. This CDR3 contains 12 residues. The junction had 5 bases not matched to a gene; V was cut back by 8 bases and J by 6 bases. CDR3: CASRTGVLEQYF. CDR3 bases: TGTGCCAGCCGGACAGGGGTACTCGAGCAGTACTTC.

The chain links TRBV28 to TRBJ2-3, with 10 bases fitting TRBD2. The germline gives CDR1 MDHEN, CDR2 SYDVKM. V was clipped by 8 bases and J by 3 bases; unmatched bases: 8. The CDR3 is 15 residues long. The CDR3 DNA follows: TGTGCCAGCGGGGCTAGCGGGAGAGGTACAGATACGCAGTATTTT. Translation gives CASGASGRGTDTQYF.

Here the CDR3 DNA reads TGCGCCAGCAGCCTCACAATGGGCGCCGACTACGAGCAGTACTTC. Its translation: CASSLTMGADYEQYF. The V call is TRBV5-1, the J call TRBJ2-7; D remains unclear. The germline V and J ends were trimmed by 4 bases and 3 bases, with 17 bases remaining between them. The CDR3 is made up of 15 amino acids. Germline V gene lookup returns CDR1 SGHRS and CDR2 YFSETQ.

V and J are TRBV19 and TRBJ1-2, with 8 nucleotides matching TRBD1. V lost 5 bases to trimming and J lost 8 bases; unmatched junction nucleotides: 10. This CDR3 contains 14 residues. Germline V lookup: CDR1 LNHDA, CDR2 SQIVND (reference sequence). Here the CDR3 reads CASSLIQGARGYTF. CDR3 nucleotide sequence: TGTGCCAGTAGTCTGATTCAGGGGGCGCGGGGCTACACCTTC. Full variable domain (remainder filled in from reference TRBV19 and TRBJ1-2): DGGITQSPKYLFRKEGQNVTLSCEQNLNHDAMYWYRQDPGQGLRLIYYSQIVNDFQKGDIAEGYSVSREKKESFPLTVTSAQKNPTAFYLCASSLIQGARGYTFGSGTRLTVV.

The J gene is TRBJ2-1, the V gene TRBV20-1; D unclear. Trimming left V 6 bases short and J 5 bases short, with 8 bases between. CDR3 length: 11 amino acids. CDR1 is DFQATT and CDR2 is SNEGSKA in the germline V gene (reference sequence). DNA of the CDR3: TGCAGTGCCCAGGCTAACAATGAGCAGTTCTTC. Translating gives CSAQANNEQFF.

The rearrangement joins TRBV6-5 to TRBJ2-2; 8 bases are a match to TRBD1. This CDR3 has 14 residues. The V segment lost 2 bases and the J segment 6 bases; nucleotides outside the gene matches: 2. Germline V gene sequence: CDR1 MNHEY, CDR2 SVGAGI. The CDR3 nucleotides read TGTGCCAGCAGTTACGACAGGGGAGCCGGGGAGCTGTTTTTT. As protein: CASSYDRGAGELFF.

The chain links TRBV29-1 to TRBJ2-1; 9 bases align to TRBD1. This CDR3 has 12 residues. Trimming cost V 7 bases and J 4 bases; bases outside gene matches: 2. Per the germline V gene, CDR1 is SQVTM and CDR2 is ANQGSEA. The CDR3 DNA is TGCAGCGCGGACAGGGGATACAATGAGCAGTTCTTC. Translated, it gives CSADRGYNEQFF.

In nucleotides, the CDR3 is TGCGCCAGCAGCTTGGGCCGGTACGAGCAGTACTTC. Protein sequence: CASSLGRYEQYF. The chain carries TRBV5-1 and TRBJ2-7, with D unclear. The CDR3 has 12 amino acids. V lost 0 bases and J 4 bases, leaving 5 bases between the germline ends. Germline V CDR1 and CDR2: SGHRS, YFSETQ.

The chain couples TRBV30 to TRBJ1-5; D call uncertain. The CDR3 totals 13 residues. Trimming took 0 bases from V and 2 from J, leaving 5 bases between them. Germline V lookup: CDR1 GTSNPN, CDR2 SVGIG (reference sequence). The CDR3, as DNA: TGTGCCTGGAGTGTAGGAGGCAATCAGCCCCAGCATTTT. It is translated as CAWSVGGNQPQHF.

J is TRBJ2-4 and V is TRBV30, with 7 bases fitting TRBD1. Germline V gene data show CDR1 as GTSNPN and CDR2 as SVGIG (reference sequence). This CDR3 is built from 14 residues. The trim removed 1 base at V and 8 bases at J, leaving 8 bases unmatched. CDR3 nucleotides: TGTGCCTGGAGTGCCACCAGGGGGATGGACATTCAGTACTTC. Translating it yields CAWSATRGMDIQYF. The entire variable domain, with the rest obtained from reference TRBV30 and TRBJ2-4, is as follows: SQTIHQWPATLVQPVGSPLSLECTVEGTSNPNLYWYRQAAGRGLQLLFYSVGIGQISSEVPQNLSASRPQDRQFILSSKKLLLSDSGFYLCAWSATRGMDIQYFGAGTRLSVL.

V gene TRBV7-3 combines with J gene TRBJ2-1; the D is unclear. V was trimmed by 0 bases and J by 1 base, leaving 13 bases between them. CDR1 SGHTA and CDR2 FQGTGA come from the germline V gene. CDR3 size: 17 residues. The CDR3 nucleotides are TGTGCCAGCAGCTTAACCTATAGCCGAGTTTCCTACAATGAGCAGTTCTTC. Its translation is CASSLTYSRVSYNEQFF.

V gene TRBV12-5 combines with J gene TRBJ1-1, with 8 bases matching TRBD1. Trimming cost V 0 bases and J 4 bases; bases outside gene matches: 1. Germline V gene sequence: CDR1 LGHNT, CDR2 FRNRAP. The CDR3 totals 14 residues. In nucleotides, the CDR3 is TGTGCTAGTGGTTTGGTAACAGGGGGCACTGAAGCTTTCTTT. Translation gives CASGLVTGGTEAFF.

This sequence joins TRBV12-3 or TRBV12-4 and TRBJ2-5; D is uncertain. Trimming stripped 4 bases from V and 14 bases from J, with 11 bases between. This CDR3 is 10 amino acids long. The CDR3 here is CASSYTSPYF. The CDR3 coding sequence is TGTGCCAGCAGTTATACATCCCCCTACTTC.

CDR3 in amino acids: CASSMGAGLAGSNEQFF. The CDR3 bases are TGTGCCAGTAGTATGGGGGCGGGACTAGCGGGTTCCAATGAGCAGTTCTTC. The V gene is TRBV19, the J gene TRBJ2-1; 12 positions match TRBD2. From germline, CDR1 is LNHDA and CDR2 SQIVND (reference sequence). This CDR3 region has 17 residues. The V and J ends lost 3 bases and 6 bases, in that order; junction bases with no gene match: 9.

This chain's CDR3 is CASSVRDRPSYNSPLHF. CDR3 sequence (DNA): TGTGCCAGCAGCGTAAGGGACAGACCCTCCTATAATTCACCCCTCCACTTT. V usage is TRBV9 and J usage is TRBJ1-6, with 7 nucleotides matching TRBD1. V dropped 1 base and J dropped 0; count of bases not matched to a gene: 4. CDR1 SGDLS and CDR2 YYNGEE come from the germline V gene. This CDR3 has 17 residues.

The chain recombines TRBV5-1 with TRBJ1-2; D gene ambiguous. Trimming took off 4 bases at V and 3 bases at J, with 4 bases between the two ends. Germline loops: CDR1 SGHRS, CDR2 YFSETQ. This CDR3 spans 11 amino acids. CDR3 nucleotide sequence: TGCGCCAGCAGCCTCGACTATGGCTACACCTTC. The encoded protein is CASSLDYGYTF.

V gene TRBV19 combines with J gene TRBJ2-7; 10 bases are a match to TRBD2. J gave up 4 bases and V 5 bases, and 14 bases lay outside the gene matches. Germline assignment: CDR1 LNHDA and CDR2 SQIVND (reference sequence). This CDR3 is 17 amino acids long. The CDR3 sequence: CASSRGGLAGDQYEQYF. CDR3 in DNA: TGTGCCAGTAGTCGAGGAGGGCTAGCGGGGGATCAGTACGAGCAGTACTTC.

This chain joins TRBV5-1 and TRBJ2-7; D possibly corresponds to TRBD2 (5 bases). The germline V and J ends were trimmed by 0 bases and 7 bases, with 14 bases remaining between them. Per germline, CDR1 SGHRS and CDR2 YFSETQ. The CDR3 length is 14 residues. DNA of the CDR3: TGCGCCAGCAGCTTGGCCGTCGGACTGGGGGAGCAGTACTTC. It specifies CASSLAVGLGEQYF.

The genes are TRBV27 and TRBJ2-2, with TRBD2 identical over 15 bases. CDR1 is MNHEY, CDR2 SMNVEV, per germline (reference sequence). The V segment lost 5 bases and the J segment 5 bases; nucleotides outside the gene matches: 6. This CDR3 is built from 17 residues. This CDR3 is CASSPPGTSGRTGELFF. DNA for the CDR3: TGTGCCAGCAGTCCTCCCGGGACTAGCGGGAGGACCGGGGAGCTGTTTTTT.

V and J are TRBV9 and TRBJ1-1; D is uncertain. Germline assignment: CDR1 SGDLS and CDR2 YYNGEE. This CDR3 is built from 13 residues. Trimming left V 4 bases short and J 8 bases short, with 15 bases between. The CDR3 loop reads CASSPHQLEEAFF. For the CDR3, the DNA is TGTGCCAGCAGCCCCCACCAACTCGAGGAAGCTTTCTTT.